This record looks at one T cell receptor (beta chain) sequence and its context. This entry comes from a study of control samples from healthy donors and cancer patients. V lost 7 bases and J lost 11; bases outside the gene matches: 11. This CDR3 region has 14 residues. CDR1 and CDR2 (germline): SGHRS, YFSETQ. Sequencing used immunoSEQ multiplex PCR; TCRdb keeps in-frame clones, though not all of them. The table lists 150,000 to 200,000 clones, around 92% of them singletons, with 2% in the top ten. The chain couples TRBV5-1 to TRBJ2-1; 11 nucleotides align to TRBD2. The sequence derives from a woman between 40 and 55 years old in good health. Material: blood. This CDR3 is CASSPSTSGGQQFF. CDR3 nucleotide sequence: TGCGCCAGCTCTCCCTCCACTAGCGGGGGCCAGCAGTTCTTC.